Presented here are 20 T cell receptor beta chains from one specimen sequenced in a study of preoperative IRX-2 immunotherapy in early breast cancer. Clones were sequenced by immunoSEQ multiplex PCR, and TCRdb holds only the in-frame ones, with some missing. The sample includes around 35,000 clones, about 95% of them seen just once. Specified treatment: preoperative locoregional IRX-2 cytokine immunotherapy. This specimen was collected from a patient treated with IRX-2 immunotherapy. The receptors stem from a human donor with breast cancer.

V and J are TRBV4-2 and TRBJ2-3; 11 bases align to TRBD2. In germline, CDR1 is LGHNA, CDR2 YNFKEQ. The CDR3 is made up of 15 amino acids. The junction had 3 bases not matched to a gene; V was cut back by 3 bases and J by 4 bases. The CDR3 coding sequence is TGTGCCAGCAGCCATGTGACTAGCGGGGCAGATACGCAGTATTTT. Its protein is CASSHVTSGADTQYF.

This clone was counted a single time. This chain links TRBV19 with TRBJ2-7; D is ambiguous. Looked up from germline, CDR1 is LNHDA and CDR2 is SQIVND (reference sequence). V lost 2 bases to trimming and J lost 0 bases, with 14 bases between them. The CDR3 is 16 amino acids. CDR3 sequence (DNA): TGTGCCAGTAGTATACAGAGAGTTCTGAGCTCCTACGAGCAGTACTTC. Encoded protein: CASSIQRVLSSYEQYF.

The rearrangement joins TRBV19 to TRBJ2-2, with 9 nucleotides matching TRBD1. This CDR3 contains 16 residues. In germline, CDR1 is LNHDA, CDR2 SQIVND (reference sequence). J was trimmed by 1 base and V by 6 bases; bases with no gene match: 6. CDR3 in amino acids: CASRPRDRENTGELFF. The DNA for the CDR3 is TGTGCCAGTAGGCCCCGGGACAGGGAGAACACCGGGGAGCTGTTTTTT.

The gene calls are TRBV7-3 and TRBJ2-1; 8 bases line up with TRBD2. The CDR3 sequence is 15 residues long. Trimming took 3 bases from V and 2 from J; bases not matched to a gene: 3. Per germline, CDR1 SGHTA and CDR2 FQGTGA. CDR3 region: CASSFSGEPYNEQFF. Written as DNA, the CDR3 is TGTGCCAGCAGCTTTAGCGGGGAGCCCTACAATGAGCAGTTCTTC.

V gene TRBV18 combines with J gene TRBJ2-2, with TRBD2 matching over 10 bases. Per germline, CDR1 KGHSH and CDR2 LQKENI. The ends lost 2 bases at V and 5 bases at J; junction bases unmatched: 20. CDR3 length equals 21 residues. The CDR3 loop is CASSPSQVGTSEFLTTGELFF. The CDR3 DNA reads TGTGCCAGCTCACCATCACAGGTCGGGACTAGCGAATTTCTTACAACCGGGGAGCTGTTTTTT.

The V gene is TRBV29-1, the J gene TRBJ2-4; TRBD1 is a possible D gene (6 bases). Germline lookup yields CDR1 SQVTM and CDR2 ANQGSEA. V shed 7 bases and J shed 6 bases, with 16 bases lying between them. The CDR3 loop spans 13 amino acids. In nucleotides, the CDR3 is TGCAGCGCCGAAGGGGGTCTGGGAAACATTCAGTACTTC. It specifies CSAEGGLGNIQYF.

The chain uses TRBV10-2 and TRBJ1-1; no definite D call. The V end was cut by 7 bases, the J end by 1 base, with 13 bases between. Germline V CDR1 and CDR2: WSHSY, SAAADI. This CDR3 has 14 residues. CDR3 residues: CASNGDFRNTEAFF. In nucleotides, the CDR3 is TGCGCCAGCAACGGGGATTTTAGGAACACTGAAGCTTTCTTT.

This chain connects TRBV18 to TRBJ2-7, with 8 bases fitting TRBD1. The CDR3 covers 14 residues. From germline, CDR1 is KGHSH and CDR2 LQKENI. The ends lost 3 bases at V and 0 bases at J; junction bases unmatched: 1. CDR3 nucleotides: TGTGCCAGCTCACCTGGGACAGGCTCCTACGAGCAGTACTTC. The encoded protein is CASSPGTGSYEQYF. Using reference TRBV18 and TRBJ2-7 for the parts outside the CDR3, the full variable domain is NAGVMQNPRHLVRRRGQEARLRCSPMKGHSHVYWYRQLPEEGLKFMVYLQKENIIDESGMPKERFSAEFPKEGPSILRIQQVVRGDSAAYFCASSPGTGSYEQYFGPGTRLTVT.

This chain uses TRBV11-2 with TRBJ2-7; TRBD2 agrees at 8 bases. Germline V CDR1 and CDR2: SGHAT, FQNNGV. V shed 4 bases and J 9 bases; nucleotides not matched to a gene: 11. The CDR3 totals 14 residues. CDR3 amino acids: CASSSRGLGVGQYF. CDR3 sequence (DNA): TGTGCCAGCAGCTCCCGGGGACTAGGAGTCGGGCAGTACTTC.

CDR3 sequence reads: CASSYGTGIPGELFF. The CDR3 bases are TGTGCCAGCAGTTACGGGACAGGGATTCCCGGGGAGCTGTTTTTT. The J gene is TRBJ2-2, the V gene TRBV6-5; 9 bases agree with TRBD1. Germline trimming cut 2 bases from V and 6 bases from J; bases unmatched to any gene: 4. Germline V gene sequence: CDR1 MNHEY, CDR2 SVGAGI. The CDR3 has 15 residues.

V and J are TRBV25-1 and TRBJ2-1, with D hard to call. Trimming removed 4 bases from V and 12 bases from J, with 16 bases in between. The CDR3 is 13 residues long. Germline V gene lookup returns CDR1 MGHDK and CDR2 SYGVNS. CDR3 sequence: CASSVDWDVGQFF. In nucleotides, the CDR3 is TGTGCCAGCAGTGTCGACTGGGATGTTGGGCAGTTCTTC.

The rearrangement links TRBV7-3 to TRBJ2-2; no clear D. V was cut by 0 bases and J by 0 bases, with 8 bases left in between. The germline V gene has CDR1 SGHTA and CDR2 FQGTGA. The CDR3 extends over 16 amino acids. The CDR3 bases are TGTGCCAGCAGCTTAACGTTGGGGACGAACACCGGGGAGCTGTTTTTT. Amino acid sequence: CASSLTLGTNTGELFF.

This clone is a singleton in its sample. This sequence joins TRBV15 and TRBJ2-7; no definite D call. The germline gives CDR1 LNHNV, CDR2 YYDKDF (reference sequence). The CDR3 is made up of 14 amino acids. V lost 1 base and J lost 0, with 7 bases in between. The CDR3 bases are TGTGCCACCAGCAGAGTGGCCGGCTCCTACGAGCAGTACTTC. Encoded protein: CATSRVAGSYEQYF.

The gene calls are TRBV2 and TRBJ2-3, with TRBD2 identical over 7 bases. Losses at the gene ends were 6 bases for V and 0 bases for J; bases not matched to a gene: 3. Germline loops: CDR1 SNHLY, CDR2 FYNNEI. There are 14 residues in the CDR3. The chain's CDR3 is CASSAGESTDTQYF. In nucleotides, the CDR3 is TGTGCCAGCAGCGCGGGGGAGAGCACAGATACGCAGTATTTT.

J is TRBJ2-5 and V is TRBV18, with D perhaps TRBD1 (5 bases). V gave up 8 bases and J gave up 4 bases, with 11 bases separating them. Germline assignment: CDR1 KGHSH and CDR2 LQKENI. CDR3 length equals 12 residues. CDR3 region: CASGRQGETQYF. As DNA, the CDR3 is TGTGCCAGCGGTCGGCAGGGAGAGACCCAGTACTTC.

About this clone: An end of the junction differs from the germline gene, which may be a read error. This chain connects TRBV2 to TRBJ2-7; 8 bases are a match to TRBD1. The length of the CDR3 is 15 residues. Germline loops: CDR1 SNHLY, CDR2 FYNNEI. CDR3 in DNA: TGTGCCAGCAGAGAAGGACAGGGTAACTACTACGAGCAGTACTTC. It is translated as CASREGQGNYYEQYF.

The gene calls are TRBV7-2 and TRBJ2-1, with 8 bases matching TRBD2. The CDR3 is 15 residues long. The germline gives CDR1 SGHTA, CDR2 FQGNSA. Trimming removed 5 bases from V and 10 bases from J; junction bases left unmatched: 13. The CDR3 DNA sequence: TGTGCCAGCAGCCCCGGGGTTGCGGGAGGCAGGGAGCAGTTCTTC. Translating it yields CASSPGVAGGREQFF.

The rearrangement joins TRBV5-6 to TRBJ1-5; no firm D call. CDR3 length: 12 amino acids. The V gene lost 4 bases and the J gene lost 9 bases, with 11 bases spanning the gap. Per germline, CDR1 SGHDT and CDR2 YYEEEE. This CDR3 reads CASSISAGPQHF. As DNA, the CDR3 is TGTGCCAGCAGCATCTCCGCTGGGCCCCAGCATTTT. Based on the CDR3 plus reference TRBV5-6 and TRBJ1-5, the full variable domain is DAGVTQSPTHLIKTRGQQVTLRCSPKSGHDTVSWYQQALGQGPQFIFQYYEEEERQRGNFPDRFSGHQFPNYSSELNVNALLLGDSALYLCASSISAGPQHFGDGTRLSIL.

This chain links TRBV9 with TRBJ2-3; 9 bases are a match to TRBD1. From germline, CDR1 is SGDLS and CDR2 YYNGEE. The J segment lost 3 bases and the V segment lost 4 bases, leaving 15 bases of the junction unmatched. CDR3 length: 18 residues. DNA of the CDR3: TGTGCCAGCAGCTCAGGAGGGGGGACAGGGTGGCGTACAGATACGCAGTATTTT. Encoded protein: CASSSGGGTGWRTDTQYF.

This chain links TRBV9 with TRBJ2-2; D is unresolved. V lost 0 bases to trimming and J lost 4 bases, with 16 bases between them. Germline assignment: CDR1 SGDLS and CDR2 YYNGEE. The CDR3 runs to 17 residues. The DNA of the CDR3 is TGTGCCAGCAGCGTAGGTACCATCTCAGGCTTCACCGGGGAGCTGTTTTTT. It is translated as CASSVGTISGFTGELFF.